The 4 T cell receptor beta chains listed next were all sequenced from one sample in a study of T-cell reconstitution after alpha-beta-depleted transplantation in children. Unique molecular identifiers tagged the TCRbeta library. A single record per CDR3 protein comes from TCRdb applying MiXCR to the PCR reads. This sample yields about 600,000 distinct CDR3 sequences, of which more than 20% are seen a single time; around an eighth belongs to the top ten. Sequenced material: PBMCs, mostly from graft donor cells, taken 360 days after TCRalphabeta/CD19-depleted stem cell transplant. The receptor source for this set is a boy in the first two years of life who had a stem cell transplant for acute myeloid leukemia, so the T cells may come from the graft donor.

This clonotype was detected only a few times. In nucleotides, the CDR3 is TGTGCCAGCAGTTTAGGTGGGGGGGCCGAGCAGTACGTC. This translates into CASSLGGGAEQYV. The chain recombines TRBV12-3 or TRBV12-4 with TRBJ2-7; the D gene is possibly TRBD2 (7 bases). The germline V and J ends were trimmed by 1 base and 6 bases, with 10 bases remaining between them. The CDR3 totals 13 residues.

The chain combines TRBV24-1 with TRBJ2-7; D is undetermined. This CDR3 spans 13 amino acids. V was trimmed by 1 base and J by 0 bases, leaving 3 bases between them. Germline loops: CDR1 KGHDR, CDR2 SFDVKD. The chain's CDR3 is CATSDFTSYEQYV. The CDR3 region has the DNA TGTGCCACCAGTGATTTCACCTCCTACGAGCAGTACGTC.

This clonotype appeared many times. This sequence joins TRBV20-1 and TRBJ2-1, with D possibly TRBD2 on 6 matching bases. The CDR3 length is 15 residues. V was shortened by 6 bases and J by 4 bases, with 19 bases between the two germline ends. Germline CDR1 reads DFQATT; CDR2 reads SNEGSKA (reference sequence). In DNA, the CDR3 is TGCAGTGCCCCGGTTGGTAGCGGTGTATACAATGAGCAGTTCTTC. Protein sequence: CSAPVGSGVYNEQFF.

V gene TRBV6-5 combines with J gene TRBJ2-7; 7 nucleotides align to TRBD1. Germline V gene lookup returns CDR1 MNHEY and CDR2 SVGAGI. After removal of 0 bases from V and 4 bases from J, the junction contained 9 bases not matched to a gene. This CDR3 has 16 amino acids. The CDR3 protein is CASSYSKPRDRYEQYF. CDR3 bases: TGTGCCAGCAGTTACTCGAAACCTCGGGACAGATACGAGCAGTACTTC.